The rows below give T cell receptor beta chains drawn from one sample of a study of Graves' ophthalmopathy and Graves' hyperthyroidism. TCRdb ran MiXCR on the multiplex PCR reads and lists one entry per CDR3 protein. The sample lists over a million distinct CDR3 sequences; less than 45% were seen once. Sequencing used peripheral blood or thyroid tissue (not recorded which). The receptors originated from an adult man with Graves' hyperthyroidism. Each CDR3 is given without its conserved first and last residue.

CDR3 length | V gene | CDR3 protein
13 | TRBV5-1 | ASSFALLNTGELF
10 | TRBV20-1 | SARLPQDEAF
13 | TRBV5-6 | ASSLGDNTPAEAF
14 | TRBV7-8 | ASSQTRGTGGQPQH
12 | TRBV7-9 | ASSGLADTGELF
13 | TRBV11-2 | ASSKRGQGADEQY
14 | TRBV14 | ASSQIPGQGRIEQY
11 | TRBV20-1 | SARVLSKREQY
13 | TRBV25-1 | ASSALWVSGGELF
14 | TRBV24-1 | ATSDTNEVNKNIQY
9 | TRBV6-2/TRBV6-3 | ASSDSSEQY
11 | TRBV19 | ASSAQTNTEAF
13 | TRBV7-8 | ASNSAYSGANVLT
9 | TRBV7-3 | ASSLRGAAF
15 | TRBV12-3/TRBV12-4 | ASSLGYPQVPAGEQY
13 | TRBV5-1 | ASSVSFEPNQPQH
12 | TRBV15 | ATSRVRQQETQY
12 | TRBV29-1 | SVEDGDNSYEQY
13 | TRBV6-1 | ASSEALRDNQPQH
11 | TRBV12-3/TRBV12-4 | ASRRGPSETQY
12 | TRBV29-1 | SVEHRDRNEKLF
14 | TRBV12-3/TRBV12-4 | ASSLSARGPGNTIY
14 | TRBV6-6 | ASSYVNRGFGQPQH
10 | TRBV20-1 | SAMAENQPQH
17 | TRBV11-2 | ASSFGPRTGGAGRETQY
17 | TRBV10-3 | AIRAGAGPSGRAMETQY